The count of the clone carrying this T cell receptor (beta chain) is one. This sample is drawn from a study of blood T cell repertoires in COVID-19. The repertoire was sequenced with immunoSEQ multiplex PCR; TCRdb's copy has only in-frame clones and lacks some. The data contain around 220,000 clones, 88% of them singletons. The length of the CDR3 is 13 residues. V was shortened by 6 bases and J by 1 base, with 9 bases between the two germline ends. The germline CDR1 and CDR2 sequences are MNHEY and SVGAGI. The sequenced material came from peripheral blood. The rearrangement links TRBV6-5 to TRBJ1-1, with no clear D. This TCR derives from a young man with active or convalescent COVID-19. As DNA, the CDR3 is TGTGCCAGCAGGGAGACGGAGAACACTGAAGCTTTCTTT. Amino acid sequence: CASRETENTEAFF.